Described below is a single TCR beta chain sequence and its context. Its target is unknown. The study ran its PCR with 60 Vbeta and 13 Jbeta primers. Clones were sequenced by immunoSEQ multiplex PCR, and TCRdb holds only the in-frame ones, with some missing. Among roughly 140,000 clones listed, about four fifths were seen once. This entry comes from a study of cytomegalovirus exposure and HLA in healthy donors. The wider study: Early released data comprised some 85 million unique TCRs from HLA-typed donors.

Study-wide findings and caveats: The likely origin of a cluster of highly shared sequence variants was a sequencing artifact.

This clonotype was sampled from a man aged 40-49 years in good health and CMV-seropositive. The source material was PBMCs.

The CDR3 sequence is CASSPGVLSNQPQHF. CDR3 in DNA: TGTGCCAGCAGCCCGGGGGTCCTTAGCAATCAGCCCCAGCATTTT. The rearrangement uses TRBV9 and TRBJ1-5; D might be TRBD1 (5 bases). CDR1 and CDR2 from the germline V gene are SGDLS and YYNGEE. V was clipped by 4 bases and J by 0 bases, with 11 bases between them. The CDR3 is 15 amino acids.